The 21 T cell receptor beta chains in this list originate from one sample, sequenced in a study of blood T cell repertoires in COVID-19. TCRdb keeps only in-frame clones here, not all; method: immunoSEQ multiplex PCR. The table lists roughly 140,000 clones, about nine tenths of them singletons. Input material: peripheral blood. All receptors come from a man aged 50 to 59 with active or convalescent COVID-19.

The chain employs TRBV29-1 and TRBJ2-6, with D maybe TRBD2 (6 bases). From germline, CDR1 is SQVTM and CDR2 ANQGSEA. The V and J ends lost 4 bases and 0 bases respectively, with 13 bases between them. The CDR3 is 16 amino acids. CDR3 sequence reads: CSVAHVGGSGANVLTF. CDR3 nucleotide sequence: TGCAGCGTTGCCCACGTCGGGGGCTCTGGGGCCAACGTCCTGACTTTC.

CDR3 sequence: CASSAATGMRGYTF. CDR3 coding DNA: TGTGCCAGTTCCGCCGCGACAGGGATGCGTGGCTACACCTTC. The chain links TRBV19 to TRBJ1-2, with TRBD1 matching over 7 bases. Germline V CDR1 and CDR2: LNHDA, SQIVND (reference sequence). The CDR3 spans 14 residues. Trimming took 8 bases from V and 7 from J; bases not matched to a gene: 13.

The V and J genes are TRBV3-1 (or the pseudogene TRBV3-2) and TRBJ2-1; 9 bases fit TRBD2. V gave up 0 bases and J gave up 2 bases; unmatched junction bases: 11. Per germline, CDR1 LGHDT and CDR2 YNNKEL (reference sequence). This CDR3 is 19 amino acids long. CDR3: CASSQEVIGAGGTYNEQFF. The DNA for the CDR3 is TGTGCCAGCAGCCAAGAGGTAATTGGAGCGGGAGGTACCTACAATGAGCAGTTCTTC.

The chain is built from TRBV11-2 and TRBJ2-5, with 12 positions matching TRBD1. This CDR3 region has 15 residues. V lost 7 bases and J lost 4; bases outside the gene matches: 7. Germline-derived CDR1 and CDR2 are SGHAT and FQNNGV. The CDR3: CASKHPGQGAETQYF. The CDR3 DNA reads TGTGCCAGCAAACACCCGGGACAGGGGGCAGAGACCCAGTACTTC.

The chain couples TRBV18 to TRBJ2-1, with 8 bases identical to TRBD2. The CDR3 has 16 amino acids. CDR1 is KGHSH and CDR2 is LQKENI in the germline V gene. V was clipped by 5 bases and J by 2 bases; unmatched bases: 8. The DNA for the CDR3 is TGTGCCAGCTCAGTACTCGGGGGGGTGGCCTACAATGAGCAGTTCTTC. Protein sequence: CASSVLGGVAYNEQFF.

This clone came up once. This chain joins TRBV3-1 (or the pseudogene TRBV3-2) and TRBJ1-1; no firm D call. This CDR3 comprises 13 residues. Germline CDR1 reads LGHDT; CDR2 reads YNNKEL (reference sequence). Trimming took off 0 bases at V and 9 bases at J, with 11 bases between the two ends. The CDR3 sequence: CASSQDQSRKAFF. The CDR3 bases are TGTGCCAGCAGCCAAGATCAGTCGCGGAAAGCTTTCTTT.

The chain joins TRBV7-8 to TRBJ2-7; 9 nucleotides line up with TRBD2. Germline CDR1 and CDR2: SGHVS and FQNEAQ. With 4 bases clipped from V and 0 bases from J, the junction kept 4 bases outside the gene matches. CDR3 length: 15 amino acids. CDR3 sequence reads: CASSSFSGSSYEQYF. DNA of the CDR3: TGTGCCAGCAGCTCTTTTAGCGGGAGCTCCTACGAGCAGTACTTC.

This chain joins TRBV9 and TRBJ1-5; 10 bases line up with TRBD1. Germline V gene data show CDR1 as SGDLS and CDR2 as YYNGEE. The CDR3 runs to 15 residues. The V and J ends lost 3 bases and 6 bases, in that order; junction bases with no gene match: 6. CDR3 nucleotide sequence: TGTGCCAGCAGCGCGGGACAGGGGATGGGTCAGCCCCAGCATTTT. It yields the protein CASSAGQGMGQPQHF.

The V gene is TRBV6-2 or TRBV6-3, the J gene TRBJ2-2; 9 bases line up with TRBD2. V dropped 7 bases and J dropped 6; count of bases not matched to a gene: 15. Germline lookup yields CDR1 MNHEY and CDR2 SVGEGT. This CDR3 has 17 residues. CDR3 sequence reads: CASNPGRLAGMAGELFF. CDR3 nucleotide sequence: TGTGCCAGCAACCCCGGCCGTCTAGCGGGAATGGCCGGGGAGCTGTTTTTT.

The V call is TRBV5-1, the J call TRBJ2-1; 7 nucleotides match TRBD2. Germline V CDR1 and CDR2: SGHRS, YFSETQ. The length of the CDR3 is 16 residues. V gave up 3 bases and J gave up 4 bases; unmatched junction bases: 10. Written as DNA, the CDR3 is TGCGCCAGCAGCTCGGCCGGGACTACGACTTACAATGAGCAGTTCTTC. Translation: CASSSAGTTTYNEQFF.

J is TRBJ2-7 and V is TRBV24-1; 12 bases are a match to TRBD1. This CDR3 is 14 amino acids long. Looked up from germline, CDR1 is KGHDR and CDR2 is SFDVKD. V lost 9 bases, J lost 6 bases, and 8 bases stayed unmatched. Written as DNA, the CDR3 is TGTGCCACCTGCCCGGGACAGGGGGCCTTCGAGCAGTACTTC. Translation: CATCPGQGAFEQYF.

This chain joins TRBV7-8 and TRBJ2-7; TRBD2 might be the D (6 bases). The length of the CDR3 is 15 residues. Germline CDR1 is SGHVS and CDR2 is FQNEAQ. The V and J ends lost 1 base and 0 bases respectively, with 10 bases between them. The CDR3 here is CASSLGAGPSYEQYF. CDR3 DNA sequence: TGTGCCAGCAGCTTAGGCGCGGGGCCCTCCTACGAGCAGTACTTC. The complete variable domain, with remaining parts taken from reference TRBV7-8 and TRBJ2-7, reads GAGVSQSPRYKVAKRGQDVALRCDPISGHVSLFWYQQALGQGPEFLTYFQNEAQLDKSGLPSDRFFAERPEGSVSTLKIQRTQQEDSAVYLCASSLGAGPSYEQYFGPGTRLTVT.

This chain joins TRBV18 and TRBJ1-6; D gene ambiguous. Per germline, CDR1 KGHSH and CDR2 LQKENI. There are 14 residues in the CDR3. V was pared by 2 bases and J by 10 bases, with 12 bases between. CDR3 in DNA: TGTGCCAGCTCACCAAGCGAAGATGCGTCACCCCTCCACTTT. It translates to CASSPSEDASPLHF.

V usage is TRBV4-1 and J usage is TRBJ2-1; tentatively, D is TRBD2 (5 bases). There are 13 residues in the CDR3. CDR1 and CDR2 (germline): MGHRA, YSYEKL. V was cut by 0 bases and J by 14 bases, with 14 bases left in between. CDR3 coding DNA: TGCGCCAGCAGCCAAGAAGGAGGCCGAGAGGAGTTCTTC. It is translated as CASSQEGGREEFF.

The rearrangement uses TRBV28 and TRBJ2-5; 9 bases match TRBD1. The CDR3 runs to 16 residues. Germline trimming cut 3 bases from V and 5 bases from J; bases unmatched to any gene: 10. Germline CDR1 is MDHEN and CDR2 is SYDVKM. The CDR3 loop reads CASSFSGTGRGETQYF. The DNA of the CDR3 is TGTGCCAGCAGTTTTTCCGGGACAGGGCGCGGGGAGACCCAGTACTTC.

This sequence joins TRBV27 and TRBJ2-7, with D possibly TRBD1 on 6 matching bases. The ends were cut back, 0 bases at V and 2 bases at J, with 14 bases in the middle. CDR3 length: 16 residues. The V gene's germline CDR1 is MNHEY and CDR2 SMNVEV (reference sequence). The CDR3 sequence: CASSLSRGSAAYEQYF. The CDR3 DNA reads as TGTGCCAGCAGTTTATCCAGGGGATCTGCAGCCTACGAGCAGTACTTC.

The chain is built from TRBV19 and TRBJ2-7, with D perhaps matching TRBD1 (6 bases). The CDR3 covers 13 residues. CDR1 and CDR2 (germline): LNHDA, SQIVND (reference sequence). The V and J ends lost 10 bases and 6 bases respectively, with 19 bases between them. In DNA form, the CDR3 reads TGTGCCACTATGAACAGGGAAGGGGGCGAGCAGTACTTC. It is translated as CATMNREGGEQYF.

The chain recombines TRBV4-2 with TRBJ2-2; D may be TRBD2 (5 bases). Germline V gives CDR1 LGHNA, CDR2 YNFKEQ. This CDR3 has 15 residues. Trimming removed 4 bases from V and 3 bases from J, with 12 bases in between. The CDR3 nucleotides are TGTGCCAGCAGCCCCCGGGCCGGGGACACCGGGGAGCTGTTTTTT. Protein: CASSPRAGDTGELFF.

The chain has TRBV5-1 and TRBJ2-7, with a possible D match to TRBD1 (6 bases). This CDR3 is built from 14 residues. V lost 6 bases and J 0 bases, leaving 13 bases between the germline ends. In germline, CDR1 is SGHRS, CDR2 YFSETQ. CDR3 nucleotides: TGCGCCAGCACCCCGGGACAAGCCTCCTACGAGCAGTACTTC. It is translated as CASTPGQASYEQYF. The whole variable domain, filled in from reference TRBV5-1 and TRBJ2-7, reads KAGVTQTPRYLIKTRGQQVTLSCSPISGHRSVSWYQQTPGQGLQFLFEYFSETQRNKGNFPGRFSGRQFSNSRSEMNVSTLELGDSALYLCASTPGQASYEQYFGPGTRLTVT.

In regard to this clone: A read error may produce the germline difference seen at one junction end. V gene TRBV28 combines with J gene TRBJ2-5; 9 nucleotides align to TRBD2. CDR3 length equals 16 residues. Germline CDR1 is MDHEN and CDR2 is SYDVKM. DNA of the CDR3: TGTGCCCGCAGTTTATGGACCGGGCGGGGGGGGGAGACCCAGTACTTC. Its translation is CARSLWTGRGGETQYF.

The genes are TRBV2 and TRBJ1-5; a weak D match, TRBD1 (6 bases). The CDR3 contains 14 residues. V was clipped by 1 base and J by 5 bases, with 9 bases between them. In germline, CDR1 is SNHLY, CDR2 FYNNEI. The CDR3 nucleotides are TGTGCCAGCAGTGAAGAGGGGGTTTATCAGCCCCAGCATTTT. Protein sequence: CASSEEGVYQPQHF.